Listed below are T cell receptor beta chains from one sample, sequenced in a study of cytomegalovirus exposure and HLA in healthy donors. Profiled with immunoSEQ multiplex PCR; TCRdb holds only in-frame clones, not every one. Found here are 90,000 to 150,000 clones, around 70% of them singletons; the top ten hold roughly 8.2%. Specimen: PBMCs. These receptors were obtained from a woman between 40 and 50 years old in good health and CMV-seropositive. The CDR3 runs from the conserved cysteine through the conserved F or W. A D gene is named only where the DNA matches it firmly. Expanded clones are given a class, and other clones once, few, many or no size at all.

TRBJ2-3 TRBV7-2 - - CASSSYTDTQYF
TRBJ1-2 TRBV4-3 - TRBD1 CASSQATGQFGYGYTF
TRBJ1-2 TRBV10-3 - - CAISDRTDLYGYTF
TRBJ2-2 TRBV5-1 - TRBD1 CASSSRQGMNTGELFF
TRBJ1-2 TRBV7-6 few - CASSLTGQNYGYTF
TRBJ2-5 TRBV5-4 - - CASSYKTSSEETQYF
TRBJ1-2 TRBV25-1 - TRBD1 CASSTVKLDPGQYGYTF
TRBJ2-7 TRBV7-8 - TRBD1 CASSLGGAGQGFYEQYF
TRBJ2-5 TRBV4-2 - TRBD2 CASSQRRGADVYQETQYF
TRBJ2-7 TRBV7-7 - TRBD1 CASSKLTGGDEQYF
TRBJ2-7 TRBV5-1 - TRBD1 CASSSTGGSYEQYF
TRBJ2-3 TRBV5-1 - TRBD2 CASSLAGGTDTQYF
TRBJ2-7 TRBV4-2 - TRBD1 CASSQDLYRGAYEQYF
TRBJ1-5 TRBV5-6 - - CASSLWARPGQPQHF
TRBJ1-2 TRBV21-1 few - CASSTTLGQKSYGYTF
TRBJ1-2 TRBV6-6 - - CASTAAPNYGYTF
TRBJ2-2 TRBV9 - - CASSVGVTGELFF
TRBJ1-2 TRBV6-1 - - CASSAFTTFDYTF
TRBJ1-2 TRBV7-8 - TRBD1 CASSFGQGFYGYTF
TRBJ2-7 TRBV5-1 - TRBD2 CASSPGAGGPYEQYF